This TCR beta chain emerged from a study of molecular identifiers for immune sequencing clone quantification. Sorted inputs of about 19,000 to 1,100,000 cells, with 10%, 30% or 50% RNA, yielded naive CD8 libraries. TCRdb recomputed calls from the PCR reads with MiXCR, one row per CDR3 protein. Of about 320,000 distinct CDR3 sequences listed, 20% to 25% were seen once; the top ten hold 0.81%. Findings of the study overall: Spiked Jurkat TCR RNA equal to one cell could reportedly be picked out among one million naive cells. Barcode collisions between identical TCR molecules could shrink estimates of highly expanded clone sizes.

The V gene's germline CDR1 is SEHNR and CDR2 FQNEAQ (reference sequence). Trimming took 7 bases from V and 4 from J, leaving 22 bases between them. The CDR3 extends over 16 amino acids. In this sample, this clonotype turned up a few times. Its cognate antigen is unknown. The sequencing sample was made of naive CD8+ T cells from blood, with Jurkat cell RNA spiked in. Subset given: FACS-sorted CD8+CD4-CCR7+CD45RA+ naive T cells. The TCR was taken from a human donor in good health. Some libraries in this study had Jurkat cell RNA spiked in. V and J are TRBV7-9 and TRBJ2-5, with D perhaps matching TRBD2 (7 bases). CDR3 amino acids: CASTPSRAGALETQYF. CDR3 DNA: TGTGCCAGCACCCCCTCGAGGGCGGGGGCCTTAGAGACCCAGTACTTC.